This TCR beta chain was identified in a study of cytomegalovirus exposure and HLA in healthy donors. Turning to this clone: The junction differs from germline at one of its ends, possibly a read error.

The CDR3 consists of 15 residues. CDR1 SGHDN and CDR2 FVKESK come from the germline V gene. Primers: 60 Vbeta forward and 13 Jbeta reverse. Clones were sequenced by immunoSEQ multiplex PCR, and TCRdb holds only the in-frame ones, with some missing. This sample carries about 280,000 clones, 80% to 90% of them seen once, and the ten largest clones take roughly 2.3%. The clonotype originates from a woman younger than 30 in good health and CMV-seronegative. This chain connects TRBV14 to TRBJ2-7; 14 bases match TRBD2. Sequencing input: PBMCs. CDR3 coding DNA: TGTACCAGCAGCCTCGGACTAGCGGGGGGTTACGAGCAGTACTTC. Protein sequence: CTSSLGLAGGYEQYF.